The 14 T cell receptor beta chains reported below all come from one sample, sequenced in a study of shared clonotypes between healthy human individuals. Terminally differentiated effector memory CD45RA+ cells were excluded by CCR7 positive selection of CD45RO-negative cells. TCRdb's table, derived via immunoSEQ multiplex PCR, lists solely in-frame clones and lacks some. The sample records about 2.1 million clones, about 94% being singletons. The sequencing input was naive CD8+ T cells from PBMCs. The source of these receptors is a man aged 18 to 35 in good health. Some clones in this sample may be carry-over from other donors' samples.

The J gene is TRBJ2-7, the V gene TRBV28; 9 positions match TRBD2. V was pared by 6 bases and J by 6 bases, with 6 bases of the junction left unmatched. Germline CDR1 and CDR2: MDHEN and SYDVKM. The CDR3 is 13 residues long. The CDR3 region has the DNA TGTGCCAGCAGATTAGCGGGAGCTCTCGAGCAGTACTTC. It translates to CASRLAGALEQYF.

The chain joins TRBV28 to TRBJ2-7; D is ambiguous. V lost 2 bases and J 2 bases, leaving 13 bases between the germline ends. The CDR3 has 15 amino acids. Germline V CDR1 and CDR2: MDHEN, SYDVKM. The CDR3 is CASSLPSGPPYEQYF. The CDR3 region has the DNA TGTGCCAGCAGTTTACCCTCTGGACCCCCCTACGAGCAGTACTTC.

The chain uses TRBV27 and TRBJ2-5, with 12 bases that match TRBD2. Germline V CDR1 and CDR2: MNHEY, SMNVEV (reference sequence). V shed 4 bases, J shed 5 bases, and the junction held 5 bases outside the gene matches. This CDR3 region has 15 residues. The CDR3 nucleotides are TGTGCCAGCAGTTGGACTAGCGGGACCGGGGAGACCCAGTACTTC. This codes for CASSWTSGTGETQYF.

This clone was observed a single time. V is TRBV11-3 and J is TRBJ2-1, with no clear D. Germline V CDR1 and CDR2: SGHNT, YENEEA. V dropped 1 base and J dropped 9 bases, with 10 bases sitting between them. This CDR3 has 13 amino acids. CDR3 DNA: TGTGCCAGCAGCTTAGGCCCCCGCGGTGAGCAGTTCTTC. Translation: CASSLGPRGEQFF.

V usage is TRBV18 and J usage is TRBJ1-2; 7 bases agree with TRBD1. J gave up 4 bases and V 3 bases, and 20 bases lay outside the gene matches. The CDR3 totals 19 residues. Germline CDR1 and CDR2: KGHSH and LQKENI. The CDR3 loop reads CASSPRGQGTDRKSYGYTF. In DNA, the CDR3 is TGTGCCAGCTCACCCCGAGGGCAGGGGACAGATCGGAAATCCTATGGCTACACCTTC.

The rearrangement links TRBV7-9 to TRBJ1-5; D not resolved. The CDR3 has 13 residues. The germline V gene encodes CDR1 SEHNR and CDR2 FQNEAQ (reference sequence). Trimming removed 5 bases from V and 6 bases from J, with 11 bases in between. The CDR3 spells CASSAAGAQPQHF. The CDR3 DNA is TGTGCCAGCAGCGCCGCAGGCGCTCAGCCCCAGCATTTT.

The rearrangement uses TRBV6-1 and TRBJ2-2; TRBD1 agrees at 7 bases. Germline V gene sequence: CDR1 MNHNS, CDR2 SASEGT. J lost 6 bases, V lost 9 bases, and 13 bases had no gene match. The CDR3 sequence is 15 residues long. This chain's CDR3 is CASGSGTVYPGELFF. As DNA, the CDR3 is TGTGCCAGTGGCTCCGGGACAGTGTATCCCGGGGAGCTGTTTTTT.

The rearrangement links TRBV6-5 to TRBJ1-1, with D possibly matching TRBD1 (6 bases). The V and J ends lost 2 bases and 1 base respectively, with 11 bases between them. Germline V gives CDR1 MNHEY, CDR2 SVGAGI. The CDR3 is 15 amino acids. The CDR3 is CASSYAGAENTEAFF. Here the CDR3 DNA reads TGTGCCAGCAGTTACGCGGGGGCGGAGAACACTGAAGCTTTCTTT.

Note on this clone: Other nucleotide sequences from this sample produce the same CDR3. The chain carries TRBV27 and TRBJ2-7; 11 bases match TRBD2. The junction had 4 bases not matched to a gene; V was cut back by 6 bases and J by 3 bases. Germline V CDR1 and CDR2: MNHEY, SMNVEV (reference sequence). This CDR3 comprises 14 residues. CDR3 in DNA: TGTGCCAGCAGCACCCTAGCGGGAGGCTACGAGCAGTACTTC. Protein: CASSTLAGGYEQYF.

V gene TRBV7-9 combines with J gene TRBJ2-1; D may be TRBD2 (5 bases). Germline CDR1 is SEHNR and CDR2 is FQNEAQ (reference sequence). The CDR3 totals 18 residues. V was clipped by 5 bases and J by 2 bases, with 22 bases between them. CDR3: CASSLPFQAERTYNEQFF. CDR3 in DNA: TGTGCCAGCAGCCTACCCTTCCAAGCGGAACGAACCTACAATGAGCAGTTCTTC.

The J gene is TRBJ1-3, the V gene TRBV10-3; no clear D gene. Germline V lookup: CDR1 ENHRY, CDR2 SYGVKD. The germline V and J ends were trimmed by 3 bases and 0 bases, with 24 bases remaining between them. The CDR3 is made up of 20 amino acids. In DNA, the CDR3 is TGTGCCATCAGTGACTTTCATGTTACCGCCGAGAGCGGCTCTGGAAACACCATATATTTT. This codes for CAISDFHVTAESGSGNTIYF.

This clone showed up just once. This sequence joins TRBV15 and TRBJ2-2; perhaps TRBD1 as D (6 bases). In germline, CDR1 is LNHNV, CDR2 YYDKDF (reference sequence). Trimming took off 3 bases at V and 1 base at J, with 9 bases between the two ends. The CDR3 is 15 amino acids. The CDR3 protein is CATSSRQENTGELFF. For the CDR3, the DNA is TGTGCCACCAGCAGTAGACAGGAGAACACCGGGGAGCTGTTTTTT.

This clone was recorded only once. The chain carries TRBV27 and TRBJ2-3; 15 bases fit TRBD2. Germline CDR1 is MNHEY and CDR2 is SMNVEV (reference sequence). V lost 3 bases and J lost 2; bases outside the gene matches: 9. The CDR3 consists of 19 residues. CDR3 in amino acids: CASSFAGLAGGRVTDTQYF. DNA for the CDR3: TGTGCCAGCAGTTTTGCAGGACTAGCGGGAGGGAGAGTCACAGATACGCAGTATTTT.

This chain joins TRBV28 and TRBJ2-5, with TRBD1 matching 7 bases. The CDR3 sequence is 14 residues long. V was clipped by 6 bases and J by 5 bases; unmatched bases: 9. Germline lookup yields CDR1 MDHEN and CDR2 SYDVKM. In DNA, the CDR3 is TGTGCCAGCAGCCCAGGGAGAGGGGGCGAGACCCAGTACTTC. Protein product: CASSPGRGGETQYF.